These T cell receptor beta chains were read from a single sample in a study of T cells in tuberculosis. Here immunoSEQ multiplex PCR was the method, and the copy in TCRdb shows in-frame clones only, minus some. The repertoire holds roughly 32,000 clones, with approximately 94% as singletons. Material: PBMCs, obtained at tuberculosis diagnosis. The receptors were sampled from an adult with tuberculosis. Both conserved end residues are part of each CDR3. D genes are given only for firm matches. Size is stated for part of the rows, as once, few or many counts, or as a class when the clone is expanded.

j_gene,abundance,d_gene,v_gene,CDR3nt,CDR3aa
TRBJ1-2,.,TRBD1,TRBV5-8,TGTGCCAGCACCGACAGGGGCGGCGGTCATGGCTACACCTTC,CASTDRGGGHGYTF
TRBJ2-1,.,.,TRBV27,TGTGCCAGCAGCAGATACAATGAGCAGTTCTTC,CASSRYNEQFF
TRBJ2-1,once,.,TRBV5-1,TGCGCCAGCAGCTTGATTGAGGGGACTGGCAATGAGCAGTTCTTC,CASSLIEGTGNEQFF
TRBJ2-2,.,.,TRBV18,TGTGCCAGCTCACCGCCCTCAGAAACTAGAGGGGAGCTGTTTTTT,CASSPPSETRGELFF
TRBJ2-7,.,.,TRBV5-1,TGCGCCAGCAGCATTGGGACAAACTACGAGCAGTACTTC,CASSIGTNYEQYF
TRBJ2-1,.,.,TRBV2,TGTGCCAGCGAGATTAGCGGTTACAATGAGCAGTTCTTC,CASEISGYNEQFF
TRBJ1-4,.,.,TRBV28,TGTGCCAGCAGTTCTCCGAGGTCAACTAATGAAAAACTGTTTTTT,CASSSPRSTNEKLFF
TRBJ1-1,.,.,TRBV25-1,TGTGCCAGCAGTGTTAGCACTGAAGCTTTCTTT,CASSVSTEAFF
TRBJ2-3,.,.,TRBV19,TGTGCCAGTAGTCCGTCGGACTACGATACGCAGTATTTT,CASSPSDYDTQYF
TRBJ2-7,.,.,TRBV6-5,TGTGCCAGCAGTGGGGGGTCGGACAGGATGTACGAGCAGTACTTC,CASSGGSDRMYEQYF
TRBJ1-1,.,.,TRBV19,TGTGCCTCCCTGCGGGGGCAGATGAGGATGAACACTGAAGCTTTCTTT,CASLRGQMRMNTEAFF